This TCR beta chain was documented in a study of blood T cell repertoires in COVID-19. Self-reported history from a screening survey and questionnaire set each donor's cohort. Assay used: immunoSEQ multiplex PCR; TCRdb lists only in-frame clones, some missing. The profile covers 250,000 to 400,000 clones, with roughly 85% appearing a single time and 1.5% to 2% taken by the ten largest. The CDR3 length is 14 residues. V was pared by 8 bases and J by 6 bases, with 6 bases of the junction left unmatched. Germline values: CDR1 MDHEN, CDR2 SYDVKM. The chain carries TRBV28 and TRBJ1-6; 8 bases map to TRBD1. This clonotype was sampled from a woman aged 30 to 39 who had been exposed to COVID-19. The specimen was PBMCs or T cells enriched from blood (not recorded which). CDR3 nucleotide sequence: TGTGCCAGCGTCACGGACAGGGTTAATTCACCCCTCCACTTT. It yields the protein CASVTDRVNSPLHF.